Following are 26 T cell receptor beta chains from one sample sequenced in a study of shared clonotypes between healthy human individuals. Libraries were prepared by immunoSEQ multiplex PCR; TCRdb keeps only in-frame clonotypes and omits some of them. This table has about 2.5 million clones, 85% to 95% appearing once. Source material: naive CD4+ T cells from PBMCs. Indicated subset: CD45RA+ positively selected. All receptors derive from a man younger than 30 in good health. Some clones in this sample may be carry-over from other donors' samples.

The chain carries TRBV19 and TRBJ2-7; weak D call: TRBD2 (6 bases). Germline V CDR1 and CDR2: LNHDA, SQIVND (reference sequence). The germline V and J ends were trimmed by 6 bases and 2 bases, with 17 bases remaining between them. This CDR3 is built from 15 residues. This CDR3 is CASSQLEGAPYEQYF. The CDR3 nucleotides are TGTGCCAGTAGCCAGTTGGAGGGAGCCCCCTACGAGCAGTACTTC.

This chain connects TRBV15 to TRBJ2-1, with D unclear. The germline V gene has CDR1 LNHNV and CDR2 YYDKDF (reference sequence). The CDR3 spans 16 residues. Trimming removed 0 bases from V and 6 bases from J, with 15 bases in between. CDR3 nucleotides: TGTGCCACCAGCAGAGATTCCTATACCTTCTCCAATGAGCAGTTCTTC. As protein: CATSRDSYTFSNEQFF.

The chain carries TRBV7-6 and TRBJ2-1, with no clear D. The CDR3 covers 15 residues. The germline V gene encodes CDR1 SGHVS and CDR2 FNYEAQ. Trimming took 0 bases from V and 9 from J, leaving 15 bases between them. The CDR3 loop reads CASSLAQLKGTEQFF. The CDR3 coding sequence is TGTGCCAGCAGCTTAGCGCAACTGAAGGGTACTGAGCAGTTCTTC.

V usage is TRBV7-6 and J usage is TRBJ1-1; 10 bases line up with TRBD1. The CDR3 consists of 14 residues. Trimming at V came to 5 bases and at J to 3 bases, leaving 3 bases not matched to a gene. Germline values: CDR1 SGHVS, CDR2 FNYEAQ. In DNA form, the CDR3 reads TGTGCCAGCAGCCTTGGACAGGGGGACACTGAAGCTTTCTTT. Protein product: CASSLGQGDTEAFF.

The chain carries TRBV6-4 and TRBJ2-1, with D hard to call. Trimming took 0 bases from V and 4 from J, leaving 10 bases between them. Germline CDR1 is MRHNA and CDR2 is SNTAGT. The CDR3 is made up of 15 amino acids. The CDR3 is CASSDSISGYNEQFF. The CDR3 DNA sequence: TGTGCCAGCAGTGACTCGATTTCCGGTTACAATGAGCAGTTCTTC.

The rearrangement links TRBV11-2 to TRBJ2-7; D possibly uses TRBD1 or TRBD2 (5 bases each). CDR1 is SGHAT and CDR2 is FQNNGV in the germline V gene. With 3 bases removed from V and 2 bases from J, the gap between germline ends came to 17 bases. There are 16 residues in the CDR3. The CDR3 region is CASSLRLTGRTYEQYF. Here the CDR3 DNA reads TGTGCCAGCAGCTTGCGCCTAACGGGGCGGACCTACGAGCAGTACTTC. Based on the CDR3 plus reference TRBV11-2 and TRBJ2-7, the full variable domain is EAGVAQSPRYKIIEKRQSVAFWCNPISGHATLYWYQQILGQGPKLLIQFQNNGVVDDSQLPKDRFSAERLKGVDSTLKIQPAKLEDSAVYLCASSLRLTGRTYEQYFGPGTRLTVT.

Note on this clone: Other DNA sequences from this sample encode an identical CDR3 as well. V usage is TRBV18 and J usage is TRBJ2-7; 9 bases fit TRBD2. Germline V lookup: CDR1 KGHSH, CDR2 LQKENI. The CDR3 runs to 15 residues. J was trimmed by 4 bases and V by 3 bases; bases with no gene match: 7. The CDR3 reads CASSPGLAGPYEQYF. CDR3 sequence (DNA): TGTGCCAGCTCACCGGGTCTAGCGGGACCTTACGAGCAGTACTTC.

The chain carries TRBV2 and TRBJ2-4, with D unclear. Trimming pared 2 bases from V and 9 bases from J, leaving 14 bases between. The V gene's germline CDR1 is SNHLY and CDR2 FYNNEI. The CDR3 extends over 14 amino acids. In DNA, the CDR3 is TGTGCCAGCAGTGAAACTTGGCGGTCGACCATTCAGTACTTC. This sequence encodes CASSETWRSTIQYF.

The chain uses TRBV4-1 and TRBJ1-1; perhaps TRBD1 as D (5 bases). The CDR3 totals 19 residues. V lost 1 base and J 2 bases, leaving 23 bases between the germline ends. Germline V gene lookup returns CDR1 MGHRA and CDR2 YSYEKL. CDR3 sequence reads: CASSQAFFEAPRTNTEAFF. CDR3 nucleotide sequence: TGCGCCAGCAGCCAAGCGTTTTTTGAAGCGCCGAGGACAAACACTGAAGCTTTCTTT.

The CDR3 DNA is TGCGCCAGCAGCCAAAGGGTACGCTCTGGAAACACCATATATTTT. As protein: CASSQRVRSGNTIYF. The gene calls are TRBV4-3 and TRBJ1-3; D is undetermined. This CDR3 contains 15 residues. The V gene lost 2 bases and the J gene lost 0 bases, with 8 bases spanning the gap. Per germline, CDR1 LGHNA and CDR2 YSLEER.

Turning to this clone: The sample carries other DNA sequences with the same CDR3. The chain recombines TRBV28 with TRBJ1-2; 8 bases are a match to TRBD1. V was clipped by 4 bases and J by 8 bases; unmatched bases: 3. The CDR3 spans 12 residues. CDR1 is MDHEN and CDR2 is SYDVKM in the germline V gene. Here the CDR3 DNA reads TGTGCCAGCAGTTCCGGGACAGGCGGCTACACCTTC. It specifies CASSSGTGGYTF.

The V call is TRBV18, the J call TRBJ1-4, with a tentative D call TRBD1 (6 bases). The ends were cut back, 4 bases at V and 10 bases at J, with 10 bases in the middle. The CDR3 extends over 12 amino acids. Germline V CDR1 and CDR2: KGHSH, LQKENI. CDR3: CASSQPQGKLFF. The CDR3 DNA follows: TGTGCCAGCTCACAACCACAGGGAAAACTGTTTTTT.

In this sample, this clone turned up a few times. As DNA, the CDR3 is TGTGCCAGCTCACCGCATGCAGACAGCGAAAGTTTCTTT. It is translated as CASSPHADSESFF. The J gene is TRBJ1-1, the V gene TRBV18; D may be TRBD1 (5 bases). The CDR3 consists of 13 residues. CDR1 and CDR2 (germline): KGHSH, LQKENI. With 3 bases removed from V and 13 bases from J, the gap between germline ends came to 18 bases.

Worth noting for this clone: This sample includes further DNA sequences coding for the same CDR3. The CDR3 sequence is CASSWGVGEQYF. The CDR3, as DNA: TGTGCCAGCAGCTGGGGGGTAGGCGAGCAGTACTTC. This chain uses TRBV5-4 with TRBJ2-7; D perhaps matches TRBD2 (6 bases). This CDR3 comprises 12 residues. The germline V gene encodes CDR1 SGHNT and CDR2 YYREEE (reference sequence). The V end lost 3 bases, the J end lost 6 bases, and 10 bases lay between the germline ends.

CDR3 nucleotide sequence: TGTGCCAGCTCCCCCGGGACTAGCGGGACGTTAAACACCGGGGAGCTGTTTTTT. Translating gives CASSPGTSGTLNTGELFF. The chain employs TRBV18 and TRBJ2-2; 13 nucleotides line up with TRBD2. V shed 6 bases and J 2 bases; nucleotides not matched to a gene: 9. From germline, CDR1 is KGHSH and CDR2 LQKENI. This CDR3 is 18 amino acids long.

V usage is TRBV11-2 and J usage is TRBJ2-5, with D unresolved. The CDR3 spans 15 residues. V lost 1 base and J lost 1, with 10 bases in between. Germline CDR1 is SGHAT and CDR2 is FQNNGV. CDR3 residues: CASSLVSGFQETQYF. The DNA for the CDR3 is TGTGCCAGCAGCTTAGTTTCCGGATTCCAAGAGACCCAGTACTTC.

This chain joins TRBV7-9 and TRBJ2-1; 11 bases map to TRBD2. The length of the CDR3 is 15 residues. With 1 base clipped from V and 7 bases from J, the junction kept 3 bases outside the gene matches. CDR1 is SEHNR, CDR2 FQNEAQ, per germline (reference sequence). CDR3 sequence: CASSLELAGGNEQFF. The DNA for the CDR3 is TGTGCCAGCAGCTTAGAGCTAGCGGGAGGTAATGAGCAGTTCTTC.

In nucleotides, the CDR3 is TGCGCCAGCAGCCAAACAGGGACCAGCACAGATACGCAGTATTTT. It is translated as CASSQTGTSTDTQYF. The chain joins TRBV5-1 to TRBJ2-3, with D perhaps TRBD1 (6 bases). The length of the CDR3 is 15 residues. The V gene's germline CDR1 is SGHRS and CDR2 YFSETQ. The V gene lost 4 bases and the J gene lost 0 bases, with 12 bases spanning the gap.

V is TRBV19 and J is TRBJ1-2; D is ambiguous. Germline CDR1 is LNHDA and CDR2 is SQIVND (reference sequence). V lost 2 bases and J 2 bases, leaving 12 bases between the germline ends. This CDR3 is built from 15 residues. Here the CDR3 DNA reads TGTGCCAGTAGTATAACTGATACGGTCAACTATGGCTACACCTTC. The encoded protein is CASSITDTVNYGYTF.

This clone has only one observation. The V and J genes are TRBV6-6 and TRBJ2-6; no firm D call. This CDR3 has 13 residues. The V gene's germline CDR1 is MNHNY and CDR2 SVGAGI (reference sequence). V was trimmed by 8 bases and J by 1 base, leaving 6 bases between them. CDR3 coding DNA: TGTGCCAGCGGTCGGTCTGGGGCCAACGTCCTGACTTTC. It encodes CASGRSGANVLTF.

The chain is built from TRBV29-1 and TRBJ1-5; D gene ambiguous. The CDR3 is 13 residues long. CDR1 is SQVTM and CDR2 is ANQGSEA in the germline V gene. V lost 4 bases to trimming and J lost 0 bases, with 7 bases between them. The CDR3 reads CSVATYSNQPQHF. The CDR3 bases are TGCAGCGTTGCCACCTATAGCAATCAGCCCCAGCATTTT.

V and J are TRBV29-1 and TRBJ1-2; 7 bases line up with TRBD1. The CDR3 runs to 15 residues. Per the germline V gene, CDR1 is SQVTM and CDR2 is ANQGSEA. Trimming removed 5 bases from V and 5 bases from J; junction bases left unmatched: 14. This CDR3 reads CSVPKRGRGVYGYTF. The CDR3, as DNA: TGCAGCGTTCCCAAACGCGGCAGGGGGGTATATGGCTACACCTTC.

The chain uses TRBV27 and TRBJ1-5; D is undetermined. The CDR3 is 16 residues long. Per germline, CDR1 MNHEY and CDR2 SMNVEV (reference sequence). Trimming left V 0 bases short and J 4 bases short, with 13 bases between. The CDR3 nucleotides are TGTGCCAGCAGTTTATCGATAGGTAGTGGGAATCAGCCCCAGCATTTT. Amino acid sequence: CASSLSIGSGNQPQHF.

Turning to this clone: In the same sample, other DNA sequences code for this CDR3. This chain uses TRBV9 with TRBJ2-3; perhaps TRBD2 as D (6 bases). V was shortened by 0 bases and J by 0 bases, with 11 bases between the two germline ends. Germline CDR1 is SGDLS and CDR2 is YYNGEE. The CDR3 is 16 residues long. The CDR3, as DNA: TGTGCCAGCAGCGTAGGCGGTAGCGGAAGCACAGATACGCAGTATTTT. This encodes CASSVGGSGSTDTQYF. The whole variable domain, remainder taken from reference TRBV9 and TRBJ2-3, is DSGVTQTPKHLITATGQRVTLRCSPRSGDLSVYWYQQSLDQGLQFLIQYYNGEERAKGNILERFSAQQFPDLHSELNLSSLELGDSALYFCASSVGGSGSTDTQYFGPGTRLTVL.

The chain employs TRBV11-2 and TRBJ2-3; perhaps TRBD2 as D (6 bases). V lost 0 bases and J lost 1, with 17 bases in between. The CDR3 is 18 residues long. Germline CDR1 and CDR2: SGHAT and FQNNGV. The chain's CDR3 is CASSLDKGRESGTDTQYF. The DNA of the CDR3 is TGTGCCAGCAGCTTAGATAAGGGACGGGAGAGCGGCACAGATACGCAGTATTTT. The variable domain in full, completed from reference TRBV11-2 and TRBJ2-3, reads EAGVAQSPRYKIIEKRQSVAFWCNPISGHATLYWYQQILGQGPKLLIQFQNNGVVDDSQLPKDRFSAERLKGVDSTLKIQPAKLEDSAVYLCASSLDKGRESGTDTQYFGPGTRLTVL.

This clone was seen just once. J is TRBJ2-3 and V is TRBV29-1; TRBD1 aligns across 8 bases. J lost 2 bases, V lost 4 bases, and 2 bases had no gene match. Germline V gene sequence: CDR1 SQVTM, CDR2 ANQGSEA. This CDR3 has 13 amino acids. The CDR3 spells CSVVGQATDTQYF. The CDR3 DNA is TGCAGCGTTGTGGGACAGGCCACAGATACGCAGTATTTT.